This T cell receptor beta chain was captured in a study of T cell responses to AZD1222 COVID-19 vaccine. Overall study findings and caveats: Donors were largely white British and mainly female; clonal diversity was possibly underestimated.

On this clone itself: The target antigen is unknown.

The V end lost 3 bases, the J end lost 5 bases, and 11 bases lay between the germline ends. Germline V gives CDR1 MDHEN, CDR2 SYDVKM. This CDR3 is 14 amino acids long. Measured with immunoSEQ multiplex PCR; TCRdb has only the in-frame clones, and not every one. Among approximately 75,000 clones, more than 75% were seen once, and the ten largest hold around 18%. This receptor was identified in an adult who received the AZD1222 COVID-19 vaccine. This sequence joins TRBV28 and TRBJ1-5; a possible D gene is TRBD1 (6 bases). Sequences were derived from peripheral blood, sampled 28 days after the second AZD1222 dose. The CDR3 spells CASSFAGAHQPQHF. As DNA, the CDR3 is TGTGCCAGCAGTTTTGCGGGGGCGCATCAGCCCCAGCATTTT.